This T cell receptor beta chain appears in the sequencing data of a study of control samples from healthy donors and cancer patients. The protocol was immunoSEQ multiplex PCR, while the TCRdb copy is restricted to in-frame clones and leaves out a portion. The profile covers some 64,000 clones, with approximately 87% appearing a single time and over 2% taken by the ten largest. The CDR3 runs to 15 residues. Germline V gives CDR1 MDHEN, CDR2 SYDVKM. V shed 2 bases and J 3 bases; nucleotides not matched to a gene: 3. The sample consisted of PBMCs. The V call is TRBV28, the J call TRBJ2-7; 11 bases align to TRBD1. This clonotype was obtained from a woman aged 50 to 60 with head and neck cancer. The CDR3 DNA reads TGTGCCAGCAGTTTAACCGGGACAGGGGGCTACGAGCAGTACTTC. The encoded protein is CASSLTGTGGYEQYF.